There are many counts of the clone carrying this TCR beta chain. This sample is part of a study of T-cell memory formation after mild COVID-19. TCRdb used MiXCR to reprocess the 5' RACE reads, holding one entry per CDR3 protein. Among 27,000 or so distinct CDR3 sequences listed, about 7.4% were seen once. The source is an adult woman who had mild COVID-19 (a few samples of this study predate the infection). Cell type and time point are not known. The sample consisted of PBMCs or a T cell subset sorted from them (not recorded which).

CDR3 protein: CASSLDRRTEAFF. The CDR3, as DNA: TGCGCCAGCAGCCTCGACAGGAGGACTGAAGCTTTCTTT. This chain links TRBV4-3 with TRBJ1-1; tentatively, D is TRBD1 (6 bases). Trimming left V 4 bases short and J 5 bases short, with 11 bases between. This CDR3 has 13 amino acids. Germline lookup yields CDR1 LGHNA and CDR2 YSLEER.